This T cell receptor beta chain emerged from a study of early T cells in non-severe SARS-CoV-2 infection. Across the study: Unsorted whole blood bulk RNA was sequenced, with unpaired chains.

This clonotype has a count of ten or more. What it recognizes is unknown. Individual cDNA molecules received unique molecular identifiers. TCRdb ran MiXCR on the 5' RACE reads and lists one entry per CDR3 protein. The table shows 60,000 to 70,000 distinct CDR3 sequences, with roughly 9.1% occurring only once. Study-level results: VDJdb matching favored anti-spike CD8 responses, missing private and CD4 specificities.

CDR3 size: 17 residues. With V trimmed by 0 bases and J by 7 bases, 6 bases remained unmatched. In germline, CDR1 is LGHNA, CDR2 YSLEER. This rearrangement joins TRBV4-3 to TRBJ2-3, with TRBD2 matching 14 bases. The receptor was isolated from an adult who was a healthcare worker with PCR-confirmed SARS-CoV-2 infection or an uninfected control (not recorded which). Sequencing used whole blood. This CDR3 is CASSQDLGLAGVNTQYF. The CDR3 nucleotides are TGCGCCAGCAGCCAAGATCTGGGACTAGCGGGAGTTAATACGCAGTATTTT.